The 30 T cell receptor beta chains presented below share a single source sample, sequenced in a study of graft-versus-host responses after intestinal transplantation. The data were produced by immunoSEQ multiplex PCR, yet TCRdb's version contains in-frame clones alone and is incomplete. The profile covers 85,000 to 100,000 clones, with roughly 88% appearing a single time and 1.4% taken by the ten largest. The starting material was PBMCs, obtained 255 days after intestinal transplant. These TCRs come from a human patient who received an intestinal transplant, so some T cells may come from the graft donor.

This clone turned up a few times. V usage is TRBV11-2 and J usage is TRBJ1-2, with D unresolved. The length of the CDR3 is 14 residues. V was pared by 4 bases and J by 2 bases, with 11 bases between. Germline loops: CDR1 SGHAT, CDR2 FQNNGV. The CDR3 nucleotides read TGTGCCAGCAGCTGGGGTCCGGGAAACTATGGCTACACCTTC. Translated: CASSWGPGNYGYTF.

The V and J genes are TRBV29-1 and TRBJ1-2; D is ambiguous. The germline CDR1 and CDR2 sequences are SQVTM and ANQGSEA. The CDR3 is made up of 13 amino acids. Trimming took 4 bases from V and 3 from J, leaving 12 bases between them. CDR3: CSVVDRPYYGYTF. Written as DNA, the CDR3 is TGCAGCGTTGTGGACCGGCCATACTATGGCTACACCTTC.

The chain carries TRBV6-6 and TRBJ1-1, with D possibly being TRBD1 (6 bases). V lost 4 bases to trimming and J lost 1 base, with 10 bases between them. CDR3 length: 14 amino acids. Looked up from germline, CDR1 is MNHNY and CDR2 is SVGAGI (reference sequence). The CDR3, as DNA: TGTGCCAGCAGTTCCACGGACAGGAACACTGAAGCTTTCTTT. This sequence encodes CASSSTDRNTEAFF.

The CDR3 protein is CASSLTGGGNQPQHF. The CDR3 DNA is TGTGCCAGCAGCTTGACAGGCGGGGGGAATCAGCCCCAGCATTTT. V and J are TRBV9 and TRBJ1-5, with D possibly matching TRBD1 (6 bases). V lost 4 bases and J lost 4, with 15 bases in between. This CDR3 contains 15 residues. Germline V gene lookup returns CDR1 SGDLS and CDR2 YYNGEE.

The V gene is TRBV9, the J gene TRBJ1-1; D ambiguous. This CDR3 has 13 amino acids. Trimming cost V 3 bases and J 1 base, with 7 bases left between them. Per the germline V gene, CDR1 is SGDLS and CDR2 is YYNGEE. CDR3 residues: CASSARRNTEAFF. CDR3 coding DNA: TGTGCCAGCAGCGCCCGGCGGAACACTGAAGCTTTCTTT.

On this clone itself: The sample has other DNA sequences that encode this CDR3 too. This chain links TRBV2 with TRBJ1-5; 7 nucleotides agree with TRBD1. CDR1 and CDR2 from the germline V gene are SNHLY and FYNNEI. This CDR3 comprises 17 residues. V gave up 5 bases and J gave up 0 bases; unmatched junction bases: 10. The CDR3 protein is CASSSYGTDYSNQPQHF. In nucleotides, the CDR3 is TGTGCCAGCAGTTCTTATGGGACAGATTATAGCAATCAGCCCCAGCATTTT.

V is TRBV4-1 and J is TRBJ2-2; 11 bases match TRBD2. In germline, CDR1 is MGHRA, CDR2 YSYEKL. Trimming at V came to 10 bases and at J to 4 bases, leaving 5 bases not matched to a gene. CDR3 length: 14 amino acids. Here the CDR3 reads CATWGLAATGELFF. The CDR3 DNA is TGCGCCACTTGGGGACTAGCGGCCACCGGGGAGCTGTTTTTT.

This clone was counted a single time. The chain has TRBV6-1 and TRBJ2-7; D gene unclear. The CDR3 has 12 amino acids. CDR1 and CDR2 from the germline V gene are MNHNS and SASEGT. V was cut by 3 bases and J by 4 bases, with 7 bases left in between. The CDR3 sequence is CASSDIQYEQYF. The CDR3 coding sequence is TGTGCCAGCAGTGACATACAGTACGAGCAGTACTTC.

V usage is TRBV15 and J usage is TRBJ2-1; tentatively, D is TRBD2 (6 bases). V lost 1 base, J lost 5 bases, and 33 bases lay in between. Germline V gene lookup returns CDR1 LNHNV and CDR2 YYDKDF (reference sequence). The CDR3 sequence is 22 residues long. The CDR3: CATSRGTKTEPDLDLENNEQFF. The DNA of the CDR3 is TGTGCCACCAGCAGAGGGACTAAAACGGAACCAGATCTAGATCTAGAAAACAATGAGCAGTTCTTC. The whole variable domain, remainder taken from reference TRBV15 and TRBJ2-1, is DAMVIQNPRYQVTQFGKPVTLSCSQTLNHNVMYWYQQKSSQAPKLLFHYYDKDFNNEADTPDNFQSRRPNTSFCFLDIRSPGLGDTAMYLCATSRGTKTEPDLDLENNEQFFGPGTRLTVL.

The CDR3 protein is CASSPTSGAYNEQFF. The CDR3 DNA follows: TGTGCCAGCAGCCCTACTAGCGGGGCCTACAATGAGCAGTTCTTC. This chain links TRBV5-8 with TRBJ2-1, with 10 nucleotides matching TRBD2. This CDR3 is built from 15 residues. V lost 4 bases and J lost 2; bases outside the gene matches: 3. Germline V gene lookup returns CDR1 SGHTS and CDR2 YDEGEE.

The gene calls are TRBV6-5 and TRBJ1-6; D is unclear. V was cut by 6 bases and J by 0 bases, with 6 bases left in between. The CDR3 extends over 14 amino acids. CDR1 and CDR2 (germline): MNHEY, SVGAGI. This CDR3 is CASSWTSYNSPLHF. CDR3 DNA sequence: TGTGCCAGCAGCTGGACCTCCTATAATTCACCCCTCCACTTT.

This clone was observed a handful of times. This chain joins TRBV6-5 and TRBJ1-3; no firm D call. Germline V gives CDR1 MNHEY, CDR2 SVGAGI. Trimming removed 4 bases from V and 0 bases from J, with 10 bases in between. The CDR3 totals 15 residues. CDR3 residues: CASSSSRHSGNTIYF. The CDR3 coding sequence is TGTGCCAGCAGTTCCTCTCGGCACTCTGGAAACACCATATATTTT.

The CDR3 spells CASSKPGGMLWETEAFF. In DNA, the CDR3 is TGTGCCAGCAGTAAGCCGGGGGGGATGTTATGGGAAACTGAAGCTTTCTTT. This chain links TRBV28 with TRBJ1-1; D may be TRBD1 (5 bases). The CDR3 is 17 residues long. CDR1 is MDHEN, CDR2 SYDVKM, per germline. V lost 5 bases and J 5 bases, leaving 24 bases between the germline ends.

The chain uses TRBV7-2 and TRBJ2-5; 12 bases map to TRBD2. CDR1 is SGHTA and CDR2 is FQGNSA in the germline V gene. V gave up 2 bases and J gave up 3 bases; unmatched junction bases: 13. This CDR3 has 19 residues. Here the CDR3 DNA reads TGTGCCAGCAGCTTAATGCCGGGTGGACTAGCGGGAATCGAAGAGACCCAGTACTTC. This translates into CASSLMPGGLAGIEETQYF.

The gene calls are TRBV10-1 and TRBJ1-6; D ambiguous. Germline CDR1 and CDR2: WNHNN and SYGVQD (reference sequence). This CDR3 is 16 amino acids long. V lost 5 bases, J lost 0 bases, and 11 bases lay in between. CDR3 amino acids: CASSRPTSSYNSPLHF. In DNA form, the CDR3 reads TGCGCCAGCAGTCGCCCAACCAGCTCCTATAATTCACCCCTCCACTTT.

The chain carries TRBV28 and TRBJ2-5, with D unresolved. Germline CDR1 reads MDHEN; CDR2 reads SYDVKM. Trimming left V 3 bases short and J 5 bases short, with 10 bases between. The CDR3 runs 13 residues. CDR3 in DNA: TGTGCCAGCAGTTTCCACTACTCGGAGACCCAGTACTTC. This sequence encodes CASSFHYSETQYF.

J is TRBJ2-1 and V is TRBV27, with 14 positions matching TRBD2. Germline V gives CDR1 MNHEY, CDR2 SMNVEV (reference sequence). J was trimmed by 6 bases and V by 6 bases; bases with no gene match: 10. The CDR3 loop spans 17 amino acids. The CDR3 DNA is TGTGCCAGCAGCCTGACTAGCGGGGGGGCAAGGGGCAATGAGCAGTTCTTC. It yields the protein CASSLTSGGARGNEQFF.

CDR3 amino acids: CASRSNTEAFF. Here the CDR3 DNA reads TGCGCCAGCAGATCTAACACTGAAGCTTTCTTT. This chain uses TRBV5-1 with TRBJ1-1; D is unresolved. This CDR3 spans 11 amino acids. The ends were cut back, 5 bases at V and 2 bases at J, with 4 bases in the middle. Germline loops: CDR1 SGHRS, CDR2 YFSETQ.

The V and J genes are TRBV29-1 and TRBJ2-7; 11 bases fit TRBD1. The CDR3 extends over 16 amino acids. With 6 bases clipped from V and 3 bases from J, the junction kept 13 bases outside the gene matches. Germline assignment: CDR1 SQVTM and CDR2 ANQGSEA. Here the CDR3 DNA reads TGCAGCGTGATAAGCAGTACCGGGACAGGGGGCTACGAGCAGTACTTC. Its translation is CSVISSTGTGGYEQYF.

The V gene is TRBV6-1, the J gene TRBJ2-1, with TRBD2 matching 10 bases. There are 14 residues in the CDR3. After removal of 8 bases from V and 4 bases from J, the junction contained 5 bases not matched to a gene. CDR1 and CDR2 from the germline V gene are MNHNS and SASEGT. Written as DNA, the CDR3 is TGTGCCAGCGGCCTAGCGGGGGTGTACAATGAGCAGTTCTTC. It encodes CASGLAGVYNEQFF.

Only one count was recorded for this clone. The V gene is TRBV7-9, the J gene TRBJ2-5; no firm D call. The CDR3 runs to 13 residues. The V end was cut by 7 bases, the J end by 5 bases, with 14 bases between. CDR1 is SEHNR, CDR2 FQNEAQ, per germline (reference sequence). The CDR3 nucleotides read TGTGCCAGCACGGGCGGTAGAAACGAGACCCAGTACTTC. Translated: CASTGGRNETQYF.

CDR3 in amino acids: CASSLSSLGANSYEQYF. The CDR3 DNA reads as TGTGCCAGCAGTTTATCGTCCCTCGGGGCTAATTCCTACGAGCAGTACTTC. The chain combines TRBV27 with TRBJ2-7; D tentatively fits TRBD1 or TRBD2 (5 bases each). The CDR3 consists of 17 residues. V was trimmed by 0 bases and J by 1 base, leaving 16 bases between them. Germline CDR1 MNHEY, CDR2 SMNVEV (reference sequence).

The CDR3 DNA is TGTGCCAGCAGTGAACGTTTCAACTATGGCTACACCTTC. Translating gives CASSERFNYGYTF. This sequence joins TRBV6-1 and TRBJ1-2; D is ambiguous. The CDR3 sequence is 13 residues long. The ends were cut back, 2 bases at V and 2 bases at J, with 6 bases in the middle. Germline CDR1 reads MNHNS; CDR2 reads SASEGT.

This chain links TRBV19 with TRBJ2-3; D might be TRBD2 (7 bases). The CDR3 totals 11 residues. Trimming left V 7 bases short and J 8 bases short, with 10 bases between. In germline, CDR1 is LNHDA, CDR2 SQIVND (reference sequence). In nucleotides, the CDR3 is TGTGCCAGTATGGGGGGGCTTACGCAGTATTTT. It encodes CASMGGLTQYF.

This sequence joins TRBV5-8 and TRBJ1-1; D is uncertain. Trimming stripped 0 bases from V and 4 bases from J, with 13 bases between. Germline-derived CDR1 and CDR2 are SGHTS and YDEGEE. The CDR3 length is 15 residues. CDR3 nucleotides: TGTGCCAGCAGCTTGGCCACATCGGGCGGCACTGAAGCTTTCTTT. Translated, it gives CASSLATSGGTEAFF.

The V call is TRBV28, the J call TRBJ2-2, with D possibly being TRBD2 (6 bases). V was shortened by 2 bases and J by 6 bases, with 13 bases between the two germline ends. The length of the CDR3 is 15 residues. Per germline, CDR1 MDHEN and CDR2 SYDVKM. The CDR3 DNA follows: TGTGCCAGCAGTTTACCCGGGAGCAAGGCCGGGGAGCTGTTTTTT. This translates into CASSLPGSKAGELFF.

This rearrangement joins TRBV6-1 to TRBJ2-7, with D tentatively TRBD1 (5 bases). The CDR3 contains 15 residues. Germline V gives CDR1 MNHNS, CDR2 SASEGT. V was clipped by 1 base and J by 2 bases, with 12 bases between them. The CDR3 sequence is CASSEEWGPPYEQYF. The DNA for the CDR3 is TGTGCCAGCAGTGAAGAGTGGGGCCCTCCCTACGAGCAGTACTTC.

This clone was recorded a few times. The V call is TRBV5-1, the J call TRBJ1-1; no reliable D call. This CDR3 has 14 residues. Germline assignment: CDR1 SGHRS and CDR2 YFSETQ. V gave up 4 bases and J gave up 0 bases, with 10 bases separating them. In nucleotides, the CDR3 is TGCGCCAGCAGCCCGGAAACGCTGAACACTGAAGCTTTCTTT. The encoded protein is CASSPETLNTEAFF.

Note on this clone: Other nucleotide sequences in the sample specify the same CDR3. CDR3 DNA: TGCGCCAGCAGCCAAGAGGTGAGGAACACCGATCCAGTTTTCTACGAGCAGTACTTC. Encoded protein: CASSQEVRNTDPVFYEQYF. The chain couples TRBV4-1 to TRBJ2-7; D is unclear. The ends were cut back, 0 bases at V and 3 bases at J, with 24 bases in the middle. This CDR3 region has 19 residues. Germline V gives CDR1 MGHRA, CDR2 YSYEKL.

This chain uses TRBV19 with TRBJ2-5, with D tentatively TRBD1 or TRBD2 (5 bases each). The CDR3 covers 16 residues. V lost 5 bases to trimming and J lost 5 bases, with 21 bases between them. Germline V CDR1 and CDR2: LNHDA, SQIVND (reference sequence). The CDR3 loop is CASSSAQPGAPETQYF. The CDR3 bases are TGTGCCAGTAGTTCAGCCCAGCCCGGGGCCCCGGAGACCCAGTACTTC.